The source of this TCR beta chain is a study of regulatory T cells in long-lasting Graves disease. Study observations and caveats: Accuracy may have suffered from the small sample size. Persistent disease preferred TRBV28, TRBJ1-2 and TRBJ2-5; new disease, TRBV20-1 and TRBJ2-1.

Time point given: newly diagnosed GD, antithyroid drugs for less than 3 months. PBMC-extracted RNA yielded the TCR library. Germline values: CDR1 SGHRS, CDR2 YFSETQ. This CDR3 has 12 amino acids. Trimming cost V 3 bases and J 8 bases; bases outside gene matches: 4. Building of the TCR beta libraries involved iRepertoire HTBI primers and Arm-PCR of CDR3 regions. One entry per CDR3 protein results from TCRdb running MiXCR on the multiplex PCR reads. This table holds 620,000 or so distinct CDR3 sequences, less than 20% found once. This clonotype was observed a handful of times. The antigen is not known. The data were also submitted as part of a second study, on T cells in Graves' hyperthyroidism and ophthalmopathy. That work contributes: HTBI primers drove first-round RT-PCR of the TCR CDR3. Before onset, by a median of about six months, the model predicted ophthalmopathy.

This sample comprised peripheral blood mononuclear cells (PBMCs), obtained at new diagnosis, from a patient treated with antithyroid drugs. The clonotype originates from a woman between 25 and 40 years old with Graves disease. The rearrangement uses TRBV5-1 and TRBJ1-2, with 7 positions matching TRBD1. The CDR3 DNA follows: TGCGCCAGCAGCTATACAGGGGAAGGCTACACCTTC. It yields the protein CASSYTGEGYTF.